This T cell receptor (beta chain) was observed in a study of shared clonotypes between healthy human individuals. Method: immunoSEQ multiplex PCR; TCRdb's copy keeps in-frame clones and lacks some. The sample comprises roughly 890,000 clones, roughly 92% of which are singletons, and under 30% rests with the top ten. This clone was detected only once. CDR1 and CDR2 (germline): MNHEY, SMNVEV (reference sequence). CDR3 length equals 12 residues. Between the trimmed V and J ends, which lost 2 bases and 5 bases, there was a span of 7 bases. Positively selected for CCR7, the CD45RO-negative cells used as naive CD8 cells excluded terminally differentiated effector memory CD45RA+ cells.

The material sequenced was naive CD8+ T cells sorted from blood. This TCR derives from a man aged 25 to 40 in good health. The J gene is TRBJ2-7, the V gene TRBV27; tentatively, D is TRBD1 (5 bases). The CDR3 bases are TGTGCCAGCAGTTTACCAGGGAACGAGCAGTACTTC. Residues: CASSLPGNEQYF.